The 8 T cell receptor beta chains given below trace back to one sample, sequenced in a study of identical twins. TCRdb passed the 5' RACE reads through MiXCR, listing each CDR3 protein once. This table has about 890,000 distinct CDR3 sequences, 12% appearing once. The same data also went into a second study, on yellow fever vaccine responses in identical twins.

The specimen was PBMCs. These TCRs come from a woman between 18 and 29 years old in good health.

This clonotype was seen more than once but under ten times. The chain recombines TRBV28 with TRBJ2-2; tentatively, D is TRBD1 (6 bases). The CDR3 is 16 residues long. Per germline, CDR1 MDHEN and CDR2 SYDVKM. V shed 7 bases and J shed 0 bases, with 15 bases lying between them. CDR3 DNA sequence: TGTGCCAGCATAGATGGCAGGGGTACGAACACCGGGGAGCTGTTTTTT. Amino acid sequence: CASIDGRGTNTGELFF.

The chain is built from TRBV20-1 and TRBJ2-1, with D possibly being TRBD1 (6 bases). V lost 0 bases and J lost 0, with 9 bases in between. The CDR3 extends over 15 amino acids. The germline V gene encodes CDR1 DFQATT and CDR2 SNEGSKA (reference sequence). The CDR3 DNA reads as TGCAGTGCTAGAGACAGGGGCCTCTCCTACAATGAGCAGTTCTTC. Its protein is CSARDRGLSYNEQFF.

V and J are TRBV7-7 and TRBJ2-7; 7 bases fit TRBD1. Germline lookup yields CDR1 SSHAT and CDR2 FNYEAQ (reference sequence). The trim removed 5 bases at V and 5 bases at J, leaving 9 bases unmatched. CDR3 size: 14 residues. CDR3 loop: CASSLRDSPHEQYV. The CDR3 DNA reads TGTGCCAGCAGCCTAAGGGACAGTCCCCACGAGCAGTACGTC.

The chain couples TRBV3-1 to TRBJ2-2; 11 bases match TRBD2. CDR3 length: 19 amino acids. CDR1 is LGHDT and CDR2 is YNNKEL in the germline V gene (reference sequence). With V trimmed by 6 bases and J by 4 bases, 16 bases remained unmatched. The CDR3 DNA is TGTGCCAGCAGTCACGGACTAGCGGGCCCGGGGAGGGGCACCGGGGAGCTGTTTTTT. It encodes CASSHGLAGPGRGTGELFF.

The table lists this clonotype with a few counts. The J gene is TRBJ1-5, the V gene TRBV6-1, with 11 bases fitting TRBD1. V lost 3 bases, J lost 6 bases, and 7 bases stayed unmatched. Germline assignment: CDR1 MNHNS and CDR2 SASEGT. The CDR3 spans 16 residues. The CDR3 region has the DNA TGTGCCAGCAGTGAGTCGGACAGGGGGCTTGGTCAGCCCCAGCATTTT. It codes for CASSESDRGLGQPQHF.

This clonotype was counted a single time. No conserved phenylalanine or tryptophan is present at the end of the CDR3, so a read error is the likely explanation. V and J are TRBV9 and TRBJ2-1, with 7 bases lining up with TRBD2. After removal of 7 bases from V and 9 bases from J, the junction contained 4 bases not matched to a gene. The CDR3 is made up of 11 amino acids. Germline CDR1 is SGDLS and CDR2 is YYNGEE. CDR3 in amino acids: CASGWGGEQFL. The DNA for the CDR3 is TGTGCCAGCGGTTGGGGGGGTGAGCAGTTCTTA.

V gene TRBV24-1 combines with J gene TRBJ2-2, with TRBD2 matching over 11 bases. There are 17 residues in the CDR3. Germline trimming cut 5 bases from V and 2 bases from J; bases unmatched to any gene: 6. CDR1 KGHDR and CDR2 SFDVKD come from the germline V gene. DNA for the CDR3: TGTGCCACCAGTGCTATAGCGGGAGGGATTAACACCGGGGAGCTGTTTTTT. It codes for CATSAIAGGINTGELFF.

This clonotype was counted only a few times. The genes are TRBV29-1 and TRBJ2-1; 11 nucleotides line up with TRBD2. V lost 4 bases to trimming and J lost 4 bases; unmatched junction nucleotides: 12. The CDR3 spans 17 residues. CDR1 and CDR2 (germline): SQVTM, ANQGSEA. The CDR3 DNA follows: TGCAGCGTTGCCGGGGGTAGCGGGAGGGCCGCGTACAATGAGCAGTTCTTC. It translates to CSVAGGSGRAAYNEQFF.